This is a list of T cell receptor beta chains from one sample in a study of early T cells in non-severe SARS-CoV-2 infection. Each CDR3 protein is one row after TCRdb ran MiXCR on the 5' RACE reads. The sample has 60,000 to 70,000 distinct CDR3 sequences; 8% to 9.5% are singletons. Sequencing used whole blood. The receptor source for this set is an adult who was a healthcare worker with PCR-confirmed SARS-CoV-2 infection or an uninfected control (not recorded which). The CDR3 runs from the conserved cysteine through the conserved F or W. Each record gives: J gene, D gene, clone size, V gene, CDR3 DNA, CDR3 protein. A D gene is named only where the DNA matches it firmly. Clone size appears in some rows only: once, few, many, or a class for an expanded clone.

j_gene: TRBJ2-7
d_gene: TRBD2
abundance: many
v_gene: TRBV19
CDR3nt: TGTGCCAGTAGGCCAGCGGGAGATTCCTACGAGCAGTACTTC
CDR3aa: CASRPAGDSYEQYF

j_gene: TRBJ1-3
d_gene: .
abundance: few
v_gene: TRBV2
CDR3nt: TGTGCCACCTCACCAGAGGTTCACTCTGGAAACACCATATATTTT
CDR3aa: CATSPEVHSGNTIYF

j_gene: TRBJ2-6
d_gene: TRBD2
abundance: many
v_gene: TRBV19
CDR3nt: TGTGCCAGTAGGGTACTAGCGGGCAGCTCTGGGGCCAACGTCCTGACTTTC
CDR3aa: CASRVLAGSSGANVLTF

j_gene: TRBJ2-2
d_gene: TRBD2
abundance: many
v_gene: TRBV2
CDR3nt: TGTGCCAGCAGGGTCCGGGGGGACACCGGGGAGCTGTTTTTT
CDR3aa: CASRVRGDTGELFF

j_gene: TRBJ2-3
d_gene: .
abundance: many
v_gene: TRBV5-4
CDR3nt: TGTGCCAGCAGCTTGGTTGTTTTGGCTCAGACAGATACGCAGTATTTT
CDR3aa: CASSLVVLAQTDTQYF

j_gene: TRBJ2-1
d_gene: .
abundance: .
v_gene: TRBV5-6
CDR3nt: TGTGCCAGCAGCTTGCCCAGCTACAATGAGCAGTTCTTC
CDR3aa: CASSLPSYNEQFF

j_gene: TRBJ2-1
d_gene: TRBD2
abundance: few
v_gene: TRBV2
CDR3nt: TGTGCCAGCAGCGACCGGACTAGCGGGAGTTACAATGAGCAGTTCTTC
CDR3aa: CASSDRTSGSYNEQFF

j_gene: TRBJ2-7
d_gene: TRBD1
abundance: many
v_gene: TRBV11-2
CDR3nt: TGTGCCAGCAGCTTCGGACAGGGGGCTTGGGACGAGCAGTACTTC
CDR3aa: CASSFGQGAWDEQYF

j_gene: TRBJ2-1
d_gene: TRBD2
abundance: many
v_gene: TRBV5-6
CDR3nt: TGTGCCAGCAGCAGCGGGGGAGACAGTGCGATCAATGAGCAGTTCTTC
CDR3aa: CASSSGGDSAINEQFF

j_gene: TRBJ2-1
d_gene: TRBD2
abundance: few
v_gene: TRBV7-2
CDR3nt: TGTGCCAGCAGCTTAGTTAGGGGACTAGCGGGCCAGTTCTTC
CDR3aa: CASSLVRGLAGQFF

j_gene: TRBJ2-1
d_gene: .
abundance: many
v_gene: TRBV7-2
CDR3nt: TGTGCCAGCAGCTTAGCGGGATGGGATGAGCAGTTCTTC
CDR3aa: CASSLAGWDEQFF

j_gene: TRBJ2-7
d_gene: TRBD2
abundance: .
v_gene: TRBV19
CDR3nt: TGTGCCAGTAGGGGAAATAGCGGGAGATTCGACGAGCAGTACTTC
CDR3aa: CASRGNSGRFDEQYF

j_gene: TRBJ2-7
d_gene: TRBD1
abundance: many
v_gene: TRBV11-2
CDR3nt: TGTGCCAGCAGCTTAGGCCCAGGGGGCGTTGGGGAGCAGTACTTC
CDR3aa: CASSLGPGGVGEQYF

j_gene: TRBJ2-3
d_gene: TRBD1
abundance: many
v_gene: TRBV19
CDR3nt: TGTGCCAGTAGCATTGGCCGGGACAGTCGCACAGATACGCAGTATTTT
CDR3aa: CASSIGRDSRTDTQYF

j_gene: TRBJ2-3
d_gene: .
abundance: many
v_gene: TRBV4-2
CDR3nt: TGTGCCAGCAGCCGGCCCTCCGGTGCAGATACGCAGTATTTT
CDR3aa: CASSRPSGADTQYF

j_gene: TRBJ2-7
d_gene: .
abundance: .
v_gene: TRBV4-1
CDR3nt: TGCGCCAGCAGCCAAACAGCCAACTACGAGCAGTACTTC
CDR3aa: CASSQTANYEQYF

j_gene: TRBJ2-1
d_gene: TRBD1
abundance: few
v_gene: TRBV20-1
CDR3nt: TGCAGTGCTAGTGGGGACAGGGGCTTGTCCTACAATGAGCAGTTCTTC
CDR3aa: CSASGDRGLSYNEQFF

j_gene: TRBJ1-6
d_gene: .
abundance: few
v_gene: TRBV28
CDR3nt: TGTGCCAGCAGTTTAGTGGGAGAACCCCTCCACTTT
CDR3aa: CASSLVGEPLHF

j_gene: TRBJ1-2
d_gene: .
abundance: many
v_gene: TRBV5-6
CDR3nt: TGTGCCAGCAGCTCCAGACGGGCCTATGGCTACACCTTC
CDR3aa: CASSSRRAYGYTF

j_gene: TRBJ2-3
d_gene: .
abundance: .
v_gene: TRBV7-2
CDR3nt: TGTGCCAGCAGCCTACGGACCGGTTTGCGAACGCAGTATTTT
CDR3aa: CASSLRTGLRTQYF

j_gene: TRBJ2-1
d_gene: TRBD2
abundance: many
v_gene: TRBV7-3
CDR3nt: TGTGCCAGCAGCTCCGGGGGGGCGACAAATGATGAGCAGTTCTTC
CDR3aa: CASSSGGATNDEQFF

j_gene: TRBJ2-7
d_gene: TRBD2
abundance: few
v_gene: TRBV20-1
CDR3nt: TGCAGTGCTAGAGAGACTAGCGGGAGCCGCTACGAGCAGTACTTC
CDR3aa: CSARETSGSRYEQYF

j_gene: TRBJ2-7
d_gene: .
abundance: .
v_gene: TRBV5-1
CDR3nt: TGCGCCAGCAGCTTGCGAGGTAACACCTACGAGCAGTACTTC
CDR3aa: CASSLRGNTYEQYF

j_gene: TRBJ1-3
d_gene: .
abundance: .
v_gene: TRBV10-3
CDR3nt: TGTGCCATCAGTGAGATGGAAGACACCATATATTTT
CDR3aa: CAISEMEDTIYF

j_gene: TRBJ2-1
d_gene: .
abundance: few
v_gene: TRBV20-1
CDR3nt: TGCAGTGCTAGAGGAGGGTCCTACAATGAGCAGTTCTTC
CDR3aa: CSARGGSYNEQFF

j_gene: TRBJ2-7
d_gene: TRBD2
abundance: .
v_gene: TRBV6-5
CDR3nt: TGTGCCAGCACCCGCCCGGGGCGGGAGCGGAACGAGCAGTACTTC
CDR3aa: CASTRPGRERNEQYF

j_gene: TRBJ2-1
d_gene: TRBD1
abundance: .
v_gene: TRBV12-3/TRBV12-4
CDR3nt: TGTGCCAGCAGTTTAGGGTCGACAGGGGAGGTGTTCTTC
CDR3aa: CASSLGSTGEVFF

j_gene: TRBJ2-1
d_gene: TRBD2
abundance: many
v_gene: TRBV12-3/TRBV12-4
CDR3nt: TGTGCCAGCAGCCAAGGAGCGGGAGGGCACTATGAGCAGTTCTTC
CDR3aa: CASSQGAGGHYEQFF

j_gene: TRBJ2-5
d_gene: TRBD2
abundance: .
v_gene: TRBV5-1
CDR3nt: TGCGCCAGCAGCAAGCCTCTGGGGACTAAAGAGACCCAGTACTTC
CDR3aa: CASSKPLGTKETQYF

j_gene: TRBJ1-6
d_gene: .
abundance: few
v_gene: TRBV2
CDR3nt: TGTGCCAGCACCGATCAGGGGAGCTCCTATAATTCACCCCTCCACTTT
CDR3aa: CASTDQGSSYNSPLHF

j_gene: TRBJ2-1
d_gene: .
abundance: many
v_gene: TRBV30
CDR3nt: TGTGCCTGGAGTAAATGGTCCGATGAGCAGTTCTTC
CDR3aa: CAWSKWSDEQFF

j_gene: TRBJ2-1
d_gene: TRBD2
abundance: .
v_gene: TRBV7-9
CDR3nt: TGTGCCAGCAGCTTAGGAGGACTAGCGGAATACAATGAGCAGTTCTTC
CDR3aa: CASSLGGLAEYNEQFF